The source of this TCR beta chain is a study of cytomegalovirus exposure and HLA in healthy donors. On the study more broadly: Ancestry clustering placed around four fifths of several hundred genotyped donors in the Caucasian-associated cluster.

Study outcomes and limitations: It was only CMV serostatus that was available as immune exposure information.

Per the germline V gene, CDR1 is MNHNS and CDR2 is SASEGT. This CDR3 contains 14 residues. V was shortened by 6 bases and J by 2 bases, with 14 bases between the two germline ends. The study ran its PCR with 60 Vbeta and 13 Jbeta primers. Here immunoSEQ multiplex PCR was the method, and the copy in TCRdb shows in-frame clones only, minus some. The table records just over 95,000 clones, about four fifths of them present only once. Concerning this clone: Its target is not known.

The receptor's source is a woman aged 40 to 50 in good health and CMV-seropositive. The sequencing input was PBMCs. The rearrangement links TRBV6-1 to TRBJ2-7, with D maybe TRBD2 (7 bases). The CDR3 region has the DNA TGTGCCAGCAGGGGGAGGGGGAGCGCCTACGAGCAGTACTTC. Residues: CASRGRGSAYEQYF.